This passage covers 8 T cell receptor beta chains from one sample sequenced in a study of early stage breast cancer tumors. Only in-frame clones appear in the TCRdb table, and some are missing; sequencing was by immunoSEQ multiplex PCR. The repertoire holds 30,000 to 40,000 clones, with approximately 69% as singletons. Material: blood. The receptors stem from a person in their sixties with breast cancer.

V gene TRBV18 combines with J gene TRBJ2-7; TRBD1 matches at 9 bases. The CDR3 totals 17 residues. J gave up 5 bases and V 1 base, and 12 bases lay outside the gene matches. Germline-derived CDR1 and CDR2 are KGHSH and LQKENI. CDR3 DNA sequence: TGTGCCAGCTCACCACGCGTCCCGGGACAGGGTGTGCACGAGCAGTACTTC. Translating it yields CASSPRVPGQGVHEQYF.

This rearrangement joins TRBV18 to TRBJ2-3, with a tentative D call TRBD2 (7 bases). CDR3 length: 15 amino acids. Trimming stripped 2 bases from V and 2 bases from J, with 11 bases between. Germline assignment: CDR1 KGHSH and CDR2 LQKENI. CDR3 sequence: CASSPWGGPTDTQYF. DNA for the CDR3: TGTGCCAGCTCACCATGGGGGGGGCCCACAGATACGCAGTATTTT. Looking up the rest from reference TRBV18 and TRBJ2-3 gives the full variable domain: NAGVMQNPRHLVRRRGQEARLRCSPMKGHSHVYWYRQLPEEGLKFMVYLQKENIIDESGMPKERFSAEFPKEGPSILRIQQVVRGDSAAYFCASSPWGGPTDTQYFGPGTRLTVL.

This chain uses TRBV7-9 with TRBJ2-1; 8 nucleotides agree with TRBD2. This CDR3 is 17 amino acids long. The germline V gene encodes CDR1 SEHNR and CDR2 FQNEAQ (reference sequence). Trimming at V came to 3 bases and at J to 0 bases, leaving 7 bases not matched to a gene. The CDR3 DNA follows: TGTGCCAGCAGCTTTTACGAGCGGGGGAGCTCCTACAATGAGCAGTTCTTC. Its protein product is CASSFYERGSSYNEQFF.

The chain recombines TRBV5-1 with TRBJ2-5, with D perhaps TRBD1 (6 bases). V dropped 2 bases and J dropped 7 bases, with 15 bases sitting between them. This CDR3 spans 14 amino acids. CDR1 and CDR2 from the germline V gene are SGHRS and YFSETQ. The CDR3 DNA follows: TGCGCCAGCAGCTTTCCAGGGGAGATGGGGACCCAGTACTTC. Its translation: CASSFPGEMGTQYF.

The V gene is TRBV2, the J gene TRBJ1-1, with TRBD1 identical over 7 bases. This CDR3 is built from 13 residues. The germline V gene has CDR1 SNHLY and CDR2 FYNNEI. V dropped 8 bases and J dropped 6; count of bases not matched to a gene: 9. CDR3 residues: CASRTGRGSEAFF. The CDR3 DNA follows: TGTGCCAGCCGGACAGGTCGAGGATCTGAAGCTTTCTTT.

The CDR3: CASRPQGMNQPQHF. CDR3 nucleotides: TGTGCCAGCAGACCCCAGGGGATGAATCAGCCCCAGCATTTT. J is TRBJ1-5 and V is TRBV27, with D tentatively TRBD1 (6 bases). The CDR3 has 14 residues. Looked up from germline, CDR1 is MNHEY and CDR2 is SMNVEV (reference sequence). Trimming removed 6 bases from V and 4 bases from J, with 13 bases in between.

The CDR3 nucleotides are TGCGCCAGCAGCCACCCCCCAGGGGGGCGCGAGCAGTACTTC. Translation gives CASSHPPGGREQYF. V usage is TRBV4-1 and J usage is TRBJ2-7, with D perhaps matching TRBD1 (7 bases). Per the germline V gene, CDR1 is MGHRA and CDR2 is YSYEKL. Trimming took off 3 bases at V and 6 bases at J, with 15 bases between the two ends. This CDR3 contains 14 residues.

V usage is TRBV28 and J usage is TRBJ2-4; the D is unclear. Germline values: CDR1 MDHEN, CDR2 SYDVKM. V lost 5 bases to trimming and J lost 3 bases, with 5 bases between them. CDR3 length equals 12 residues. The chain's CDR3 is CASSQNKNIQYF. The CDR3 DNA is TGTGCCAGCAGTCAAAACAAAAACATTCAGTACTTC.